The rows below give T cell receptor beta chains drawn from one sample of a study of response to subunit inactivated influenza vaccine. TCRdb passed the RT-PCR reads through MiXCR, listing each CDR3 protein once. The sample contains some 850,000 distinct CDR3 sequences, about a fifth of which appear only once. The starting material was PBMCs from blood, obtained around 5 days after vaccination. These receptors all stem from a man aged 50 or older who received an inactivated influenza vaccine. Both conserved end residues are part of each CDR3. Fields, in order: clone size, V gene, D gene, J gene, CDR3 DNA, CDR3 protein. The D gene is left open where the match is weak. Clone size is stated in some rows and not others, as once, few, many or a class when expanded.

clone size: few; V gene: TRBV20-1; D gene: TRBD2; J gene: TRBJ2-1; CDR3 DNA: TGCAGTGCTAGCGGCTGGACTAGCGGGAGTGGAAATGAGCAGTTCTTC; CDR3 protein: CSASGWTSGSGNEQFF
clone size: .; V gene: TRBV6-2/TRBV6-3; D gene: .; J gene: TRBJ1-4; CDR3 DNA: TGTGCCAGCAGCCCTATTGATGAAAAACTGTTTTTT; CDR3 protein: CASSPIDEKLFF
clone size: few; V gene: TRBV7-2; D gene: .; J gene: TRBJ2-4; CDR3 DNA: TGTGCCAGCAGCTTGGACGGAGAAAACATTCAGTACTTC; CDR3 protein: CASSLDGENIQYF
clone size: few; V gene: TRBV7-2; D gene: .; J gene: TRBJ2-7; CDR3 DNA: TGTGCCAGCAGCTTCCAAGGAGAGCTATACGAGCAGTACTTC; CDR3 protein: CASSFQGELYEQYF
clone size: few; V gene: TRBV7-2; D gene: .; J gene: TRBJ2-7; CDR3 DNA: TGTGCCAGCAGCTTAGTCTGGTCAGAGCAGTACTTC; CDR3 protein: CASSLVWSEQYF
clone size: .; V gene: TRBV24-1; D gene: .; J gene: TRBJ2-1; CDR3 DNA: TGTGCCACCCAAAGGGGGGGTCTCTACAATGAGCAGTTCTTC; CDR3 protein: CATQRGGLYNEQFF
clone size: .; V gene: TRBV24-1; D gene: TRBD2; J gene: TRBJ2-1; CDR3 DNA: TGTGCCACCAGTGATTCCGGGACTAGCGGGAGGAGGAATGAGCAGTTCTTC; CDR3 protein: CATSDSGTSGRRNEQFF
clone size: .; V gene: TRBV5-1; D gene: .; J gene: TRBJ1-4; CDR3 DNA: TGCGCCAGCAGCCCTGGAAAGGGGGGAGAAAAACTGTTTTTT; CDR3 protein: CASSPGKGGEKLFF
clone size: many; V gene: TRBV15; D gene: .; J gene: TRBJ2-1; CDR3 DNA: TGTGCCACCAGCAGAGATATCGTTGGCAGTGAGCAGTTCTTC; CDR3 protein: CATSRDIVGSEQFF
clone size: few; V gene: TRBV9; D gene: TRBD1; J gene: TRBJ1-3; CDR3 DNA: TGTGCCAGCAGCGTAGACGGACAGGACTCTGGAAACACCATATATTTT; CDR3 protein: CASSVDGQDSGNTIYF
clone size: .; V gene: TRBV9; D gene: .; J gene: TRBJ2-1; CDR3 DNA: TGTGCCAGCAGCGTAGCCCTAGACCTCGGCAATGAGCAGTTCTTC; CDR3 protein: CASSVALDLGNEQFF
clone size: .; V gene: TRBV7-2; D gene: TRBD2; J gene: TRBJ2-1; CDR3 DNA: TGTGCCAGCAGCTTAGCCGGGACTAGCGTATACAATGAGCAGTTCTTC; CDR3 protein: CASSLAGTSVYNEQFF